The next 27 T cell receptor beta chains were all read from a single sample in a study of cytomegalovirus exposure and HLA in healthy donors. PCR involved 60 Vbeta and 13 Jbeta primers. Method: immunoSEQ multiplex PCR; TCRdb's copy keeps in-frame clones and lacks some. The sample has around 200,000 clones; around 83% are singletons. Sequencing input: PBMCs. The receptor source for this set is a man aged 50 to 60 in good health and CMV-seronegative.

J is TRBJ2-1 and V is TRBV6-5, with D possibly being TRBD1 (5 bases). The V end lost 8 bases, the J end lost 0 bases, and 8 bases lay between the germline ends. The germline V gene encodes CDR1 MNHEY and CDR2 SVGAGI. CDR3 length: 13 residues. The CDR3 region has the DNA TGTGCCAGCGGGGCAGCCTCCTACAATGAGCAGTTCTTC. Amino acid sequence: CASGAASYNEQFF.

The table lists this clone with a count of one. V and J are TRBV11-2 and TRBJ2-5, with 8 nucleotides matching TRBD2. Losses at the gene ends were 5 bases for V and 4 bases for J; bases not matched to a gene: 9. The V gene's germline CDR1 is SGHAT and CDR2 FQNNGV. This CDR3 is built from 15 residues. This CDR3 reads CASSPLSGVRETQYF. The CDR3 DNA is TGTGCCAGCAGCCCGCTTAGCGGGGTTAGAGAGACCCAGTACTTC.

This chain joins TRBV18 and TRBJ2-7; 8 bases map to TRBD2. Germline CDR1 KGHSH, CDR2 LQKENI. This CDR3 has 12 amino acids. Germline trimming cut 6 bases from V and 12 bases from J; bases unmatched to any gene: 10. The CDR3 bases are TGTGCCAGCTCCCCCGGGGGGGAGGCCGGGTACTTC. Its translation is CASSPGGEAGYF.

V is TRBV30 and J is TRBJ2-1, with TRBD2 as a possible D gene (5 bases). This CDR3 has 13 amino acids. The germline CDR1 and CDR2 sequences are GTSNPN and SVGIG (reference sequence). V lost 4 bases to trimming and J lost 5 bases, with 12 bases between them. The CDR3 here is CAWNRGQNNEQFF. DNA for the CDR3: TGTGCCTGGAATCGGGGTCAGAACAATGAGCAGTTCTTC. The variable domain in full, completed from reference TRBV30 and TRBJ2-1, reads SQTIHQWPATLVQPVGSPLSLECTVEGTSNPNLYWYRQAAGRGLQLLFYSVGIGQISSEVPQNLSASRPQDRQFILSSKKLLLSDSGFYLCAWNRGQNNEQFFGPGTRLTVL.

The chain couples TRBV5-1 to TRBJ2-2, with a tentative D call TRBD2 (6 bases). Germline V gives CDR1 SGHRS, CDR2 YFSETQ. This CDR3 contains 12 residues. V lost 3 bases and J lost 6, with 6 bases in between. The CDR3 bases are TGCGCCAGCAGCTCGGGGGCCGGGGAGCTGTTTTTT. Protein product: CASSSGAGELFF.

The chain has TRBV2 and TRBJ1-6, with D hard to call. Germline lookup yields CDR1 SNHLY and CDR2 FYNNEI. The CDR3 length is 13 residues. Trimming took off 6 bases at V and 7 bases at J, with 10 bases between the two ends. Written as DNA, the CDR3 is TGTGCCAGCAGATTACGTAGAAATTCACCCCTCCACTTT. Its protein is CASRLRRNSPLHF.

The chain recombines TRBV15 with TRBJ1-1; D gene uncertain. This CDR3 has 13 amino acids. CDR1 is LNHNV, CDR2 YYDKDF, per germline (reference sequence). V was shortened by 0 bases and J by 8 bases, with 10 bases between the two germline ends. The CDR3 sequence: CATSRDQEAEAFF. CDR3 DNA: TGTGCCACCAGCAGAGATCAGGAAGCCGAAGCTTTCTTT. Together with reference TRBV15 and TRBJ1-1, the CDR3 gives the full variable domain: DAMVIQNPRYQVTQFGKPVTLSCSQTLNHNVMYWYQQKSSQAPKLLFHYYDKDFNNEADTPDNFQSRRPNTSFCFLDIRSPGLGDTAMYLCATSRDQEAEAFFGQGTRLTVV.

The chain is built from TRBV2 and TRBJ2-1; TRBD2 might be the D (5 bases). This CDR3 is 14 amino acids long. Trimming removed 8 bases at V and 1 base at J, with 12 bases between. Per germline, CDR1 SNHLY and CDR2 FYNNEI. DNA of the CDR3: TGTGCCAGCGGGAGTAGCGCTTCCTACAATGAGCAGTTCTTC. This encodes CASGSSASYNEQFF.

This clone was counted between two and nine times. The rearrangement uses TRBV28 and TRBJ1-3, with 10 bases lining up with TRBD1. Germline lookup yields CDR1 MDHEN and CDR2 SYDVKM. V shed 8 bases and J 4 bases; nucleotides not matched to a gene: 11. This CDR3 region has 16 residues. CDR3 nucleotide sequence: TGTGCCAGCGGGATAGCCGGGACAGGGGAAGGAAACACCATATATTTT. It encodes CASGIAGTGEGNTIYF.

This clone was detected a few times. The chain has TRBV30 and TRBJ1-2; 11 bases align to TRBD1. The germline V gene encodes CDR1 GTSNPN and CDR2 SVGIG (reference sequence). CDR3 length: 14 residues. V lost 3 bases to trimming and J lost 4 bases; unmatched junction nucleotides: 4. CDR3 nucleotide sequence: TGTGCCTGGAGGCGGGACAGGGGGTCCTATGGCTACACCTTC. This sequence encodes CAWRRDRGSYGYTF.

The chain employs TRBV9 and TRBJ1-6; 9 bases are shared with TRBD1. V shed 0 bases, J shed 9 bases, and the junction held 1 base outside the gene matches. The CDR3 has 14 residues. Germline assignment: CDR1 SGDLS and CDR2 YYNGEE. The DNA for the CDR3 is TGTGCCAGCAGCGTAGGGACAGGGGTTTCACCCCTCCACTTT. This gives the protein CASSVGTGVSPLHF.

This chain uses TRBV11-2 with TRBJ2-5; D unresolved. Germline loops: CDR1 SGHAT, CDR2 FQNNGV. Between the trimmed V and J ends, which lost 0 bases and 5 bases, there was a span of 13 bases. CDR3 length: 15 residues. This CDR3 is CASSLDQVVGETQYF. The DNA for the CDR3 is TGTGCCAGCAGCTTAGATCAGGTGGTTGGGGAGACCCAGTACTTC.

The V and J genes are TRBV11-2 and TRBJ2-2; TRBD2 matches at 8 bases. Germline V gene lookup returns CDR1 SGHAT and CDR2 FQNNGV. This CDR3 spans 18 amino acids. After removal of 4 bases from V and 3 bases from J, the junction contained 13 bases not matched to a gene. The CDR3 protein is CASSSYSHRAGDTGELFF. CDR3 coding DNA: TGTGCCAGCAGCTCATATTCTCATCGAGCGGGAGACACCGGGGAGCTGTTTTTT.

This chain links TRBV2 with TRBJ2-7; 10 positions agree with TRBD2. V lost 2 bases and J lost 3; bases outside the gene matches: 1. Per germline, CDR1 SNHLY and CDR2 FYNNEI. The CDR3 has 14 residues. CDR3 nucleotide sequence: TGTGCCAGCAGTGAAAGACTAGCGGGCTACGAGCAGTACTTC. Amino acid sequence: CASSERLAGYEQYF.

The chain has TRBV11-2 and TRBJ2-5; D is unclear. This CDR3 spans 15 amino acids. The germline V and J ends were trimmed by 4 bases and 1 base, with 13 bases remaining between them. Germline V gene lookup returns CDR1 SGHAT and CDR2 FQNNGV. CDR3: CASSSPPTVQETQYF. Written as DNA, the CDR3 is TGTGCCAGCAGCTCCCCCCCCACGGTCCAAGAGACCCAGTACTTC.

The chain uses TRBV21-1 and TRBJ2-2; the listed D gene, TRBD2, was not tested against the DNA. TRBV21-1 is designated a pseudogene. CDR3 length: 18 residues. CDR3 loop: CASSKEIRVAGGVGELFF. The CDR3 DNA reads as TGTGCCAGCAGCAAAGAGATAAGAGTAGCGGGGGGGGTCGGGGAGCTGTTTTTT.

The chain carries TRBV19 and TRBJ1-2, with D unclear. Trimming removed 0 bases from V and 4 bases from J, with 12 bases in between. Germline lookup yields CDR1 LNHDA and CDR2 SQIVND (reference sequence). This CDR3 comprises 15 residues. The CDR3 here is CASSIDLQSPYGYTF. In nucleotides, the CDR3 is TGTGCCAGTAGTATAGATCTACAGAGCCCCTATGGCTACACCTTC.

The V call is TRBV27, the J call TRBJ1-1; the match to TRBD1 covers 8 bases. Germline-derived CDR1 and CDR2 are MNHEY and SMNVEV (reference sequence). Unmatched junction bases numbered 16, after V lost 6 bases and J lost 10 bases. CDR3 length: 15 residues. In DNA, the CDR3 is TGTGCCAGCAGCCCGACCATGCCCCAGGGGGCAGGAGCTTTCTTT. Its translation: CASSPTMPQGAGAFF.

This chain links TRBV10-3 with TRBJ1-2, with 8 bases identical to TRBD1. The junction had 8 bases not matched to a gene; V was cut back by 7 bases and J by 4 bases. Per germline, CDR1 ENHRY and CDR2 SYGVKD. This CDR3 has 14 residues. The CDR3 here is CAITGQGSGYGYTF. The CDR3 bases are TGTGCCATCACCGGACAGGGCAGCGGCTATGGCTACACCTTC.

This chain connects TRBV28 to TRBJ1-1, with a tentative D call TRBD1 (5 bases). The CDR3 sequence is 14 residues long. V dropped 7 bases and J dropped 4 bases, with 16 bases sitting between them. Looked up from germline, CDR1 is MDHEN and CDR2 is SYDVKM. CDR3 sequence: CASTGTISTTEAFF. The CDR3 DNA sequence: TGTGCCAGCACCGGGACTATATCGACCACTGAAGCTTTCTTT.

In its sample, this clone was seen a few times. The V and J genes are TRBV19 and TRBJ1-2; 11 bases fit TRBD1. The length of the CDR3 is 14 residues. J was trimmed by 3 bases and V by 8 bases; bases with no gene match: 5. Germline values: CDR1 LNHDA, CDR2 SQIVND (reference sequence). CDR3 sequence: CASVRGQGDYGYTF. In DNA, the CDR3 is TGTGCCAGTGTGAGGGGACAGGGGGACTATGGCTACACCTTC.

This clone has more than one count but fewer than ten. The chain carries TRBV28 and TRBJ1-2, with 7 nucleotides matching TRBD1. The V segment lost 1 base and the J segment 2 bases; nucleotides outside the gene matches: 4. This CDR3 has 15 residues. Per the germline V gene, CDR1 is MDHEN and CDR2 is SYDVKM. The CDR3 region is CASSLFGQENYGYTF. The CDR3 bases are TGTGCCAGCAGTTTATTCGGACAGGAGAACTATGGCTACACCTTC.

The chain joins TRBV6-1 to TRBJ1-2; 11 bases agree with TRBD1. The V gene end was trimmed by 3 bases and the J gene end by 8 bases; junction bases not matched to a gene: 8. Looked up from germline, CDR1 is MNHNS and CDR2 is SASEGT. This CDR3 has 15 amino acids. For the CDR3, the DNA is TGTGCCAGCAGTGATAGGACAGGGGGCAAGGAGGGCTACACCTTC. Residues: CASSDRTGGKEGYTF.

The V and J genes are TRBV29-1 and TRBJ2-7, with TRBD1 matching over 9 bases. The ends lost 6 bases at V and 5 bases at J; junction bases unmatched: 11. The germline V gene has CDR1 SQVTM and CDR2 ANQGSEA. The CDR3 runs 14 residues. CDR3 in amino acids: CSVPGTGTFNEQYF. CDR3 in DNA: TGCAGCGTCCCCGGGACAGGGACATTCAACGAGCAGTACTTC.

The J gene is TRBJ1-1, the V gene TRBV2; TRBD1 agrees at 10 bases. The V gene's germline CDR1 is SNHLY and CDR2 FYNNEI. V was pared by 9 bases and J by 5 bases, with 6 bases of the junction left unmatched. This CDR3 is built from 13 residues. The CDR3 DNA follows: TGTGCCAGTAGGACAGGGGGGATAACTGAAGCTTTCTTT. Encoded protein: CASRTGGITEAFF.

V and J are TRBV5-5 and TRBJ2-1; 7 nucleotides agree with TRBD2. The junction had 11 bases not matched to a gene; V was cut back by 9 bases and J by 2 bases. From germline, CDR1 is SGHKS and CDR2 YYEKEE (reference sequence). The CDR3 covers 15 residues. Here the CDR3 reads CATRGGSGPYNEQFF. As DNA, the CDR3 is TGTGCCACCAGAGGCGGGAGCGGGCCCTACAATGAGCAGTTCTTC.

The CDR3 DNA is TGTGCCAGCAGTGCATTGCCCACCGAGAGCTCCTACAATGAGCAGTTCTTC. Protein product: CASSALPTESSYNEQFF. This chain connects TRBV2 to TRBJ2-1; the D is unclear. The V and J ends lost 4 bases and 0 bases respectively, with 16 bases between them. Germline CDR1 and CDR2: SNHLY and FYNNEI. The CDR3 has 17 amino acids. The full variable domain, rest sourced from reference TRBV2 and TRBJ2-1, is EPEVTQTPSHQVTQMGQEVILRCVPISNHLYFYWYRQILGQKVEFLVSFYNNEISEKSEIFDDQFSVERPDGSNFTLKIRSTKLEDSAMYFCASSALPTESSYNEQFFGPGTRLTVL.